Reported below is one TCR beta chain. Its antigen remains unidentified. One entry per CDR3 protein, called by TCRdb with MiXCR from the RT-PCR reads. The data show about 700,000 distinct CDR3 sequences, with roughly 14% seen just once and 11% held by the top ten. The sample belongs to a study of response to subunit inactivated influenza vaccine. The study's findings and limits: The authors put forward the suggestion that each seasonal influenza vaccination may bring in only a limited number of new T cells.

Germline V gene lookup returns CDR1 MNHEY and CDR2 SVGAGI. Trimming shortened V by 0 bases and J by 0 bases, and 8 bases separated the two germline ends. CDR3 length equals 15 residues. The V gene is TRBV6-5, the J gene TRBJ1-1; D may be TRBD1 (5 bases). The TCR sequence derives from a man aged 45-65 years who received an inactivated influenza vaccine. Here the sequenced sample was PBMCs from blood, taken 12 days after vaccination. This CDR3 reads CASSYSVGVNTEAFF. The CDR3 bases are TGTGCCAGCAGTTACTCTGTGGGGGTGAACACTGAAGCTTTCTTT.